The present T cell receptor beta chain was sequenced within a study of T cells in Graves' hyperthyroidism and ophthalmopathy. CDR3 length equals 15 residues. CDR1 MNHEY and CDR2 SVGAGI come from the germline V gene. A NOSPECS grade of at least 4, a Clinical Activity Score of at least 3 and duration under 3 months were recorded in ophthalmopathy patients. Uncontrolled infection, other autoimmune disease, pregnancy or lactation disqualified patients from enrolment. This clonotype was seen repeatedly, ten times or more. Its antigen is still unknown. Compared with germline, one end of the junction differs, possibly owing to a read error. Amplification targeted TCR beta CDR3 regions from RNA transcripts. Initially, a first-round RT-PCR of the TCR CDR3 employed the HTBI primer set. One entry per CDR3 protein results from TCRdb running MiXCR on the multiplex PCR reads. This table has a few hundred thousand distinct CDR3 sequences, 15% to 20% appearing once.

Study conclusions and caveats: Most expanded thyroid clonotypes above 0.001 recurred in blood. Median prediction lead before ophthalmopathy onset was 6.5 months with the model.

Input material: blood. This sequence was found in a woman between 35 and 50 years old with Graves' ophthalmopathy. The rearrangement joins TRBV6-5 to TRBJ1-1; no clear D gene. CDR3 amino acids: CASSYSRAVNTEASF. DNA of the CDR3: TGTGCCAGCAGTTACTCGCGGGCAGTGAACACTGAAGCTTCCTTT.